These T cell receptor beta chains were read from a single sample in a study of OX40 agonist ivuxolimab in advanced cancers. TCRdb's table, derived via immunoSEQ multiplex PCR, lists solely in-frame clones and lacks some. The profile shows some 46,000 clones, about 89% of them singletons. This specimen was CD4+ or CD8+ T cells sorted from blood, taken in a trial of the OX40 agonist ivuxolimab. The receptors were gathered from an adult with an advanced solid tumor such as melanoma, head and neck, liver or kidney cancer. Each CDR3 is given with its conserved first and last residue. A D gene is named only where the DNA matches it firmly. Expanded clones get a size class; other rows say once, few or many, or leave the size out.

TRBD1	.	TRBJ2-7	TRBV27	TGTGCCAGCAGTCCTTGGGACAGTAACTACGAGCAGTACTTC	CASSPWDSNYEQYF
TRBD1	.	TRBJ2-7	TRBV7-9	TGTGCCAGCAGCTTCCGCGGGACAGGGGGCGATGAGCAGTACTTC	CASSFRGTGGDEQYF
.	.	TRBJ2-1	TRBV29-1	TGCAGCGGACTAATCAATGAGCAGTTCTTC	CSGLINEQFF
.	medium-sized	TRBJ1-2	TRBV4-2	TGTGCCAGCAGCCAAGAGAACCATCGGGATGGCTACACCTTC	CASSQENHRDGYTF
.	.	TRBJ1-4	TRBV6-5	TGTGCCAGCAGATCCGGACCGGAAAAACTGTTTTTT	CASRSGPEKLFF
.	.	TRBJ2-3	TRBV9	TGTGCCAGCAGCGTAGAATCACCCACAGATACGCAGTATTTT	CASSVESPTDTQYF
.	.	TRBJ2-7	TRBV6-5	TGTGCCAGCAGTTACGGGGGGCCAAACGAGCAGTACTTC	CASSYGGPNEQYF
TRBD1	.	TRBJ1-2	TRBV7-9	TGTGCCAGCAGCGCCGACAGGGCCTATGGCTACACCTTC	CASSADRAYGYTF
.	.	TRBJ2-7	TRBV19	TGTGCCAGTAGTACGGCGGAAACCTACGAGCAGTACTTC	CASSTAETYEQYF
.	.	TRBJ1-1	TRBV15	TGTGCCACCAGCAGAGATGGGGTGATGAACACTGAAGCTTTCTTT	CATSRDGVMNTEAFF
.	.	TRBJ1-1	TRBV2	TGTGCCAGCAGCTTAGGGGCCTCAGTGAACACTGAAGCTTTCTTT	CASSLGASVNTEAFF
TRBD2	.	TRBJ2-5	TRBV5-5	TGTGCCAGCAGCTTTACTAGCGGGACGGAGACCCAGTACTTC	CASSFTSGTETQYF
.	.	TRBJ2-7	TRBV9	TGTGCCAGCAGCGTAAGGGATCGGGGCGAGCAGTACTTC	CASSVRDRGEQYF
.	.	TRBJ2-7	TRBV27	TGTGCCAGCAGTTTATTGCCTAGCAGCTACGAGCAGTACTTC	CASSLLPSSYEQYF
.	.	TRBJ2-4	TRBV4-3	TGCGCCAGCAGCCAAGATCTCTGGAAATGGACCCTAGCCAAAAACATTCAGTACTTC	CASSQDLWKWTLAKNIQYF
.	.	TRBJ2-3	TRBV11-3	TGTGCCAGCAGCTTAAGGGTGGGTTCCACAGATACGCAGTATTTT	CASSLRVGSTDTQYF
TRBD2	once	TRBJ2-3	TRBV5-6	TGTGCCAGCAGTTTTAACCCGGGGAGGGCAGATACGCAGTATTTT	CASSFNPGRADTQYF
.	.	TRBJ2-1	TRBV27	TGTGCCAGCAGTCCTGACAGTGGAGTTTCCTACAATGAGCAGTTCTTC	CASSPDSGVSYNEQFF
.	.	TRBJ2-7	TRBV4-3	TGCGCCAGCAGCCAAGTTTGGCGGGGCGGAACCTACGAGCAGTACTTC	CASSQVWRGGTYEQYF
.	.	TRBJ1-2	TRBV9	TGTGCCAGCAGCGTCTCAGGGACCTCTAACTATGGCTACACCTTC	CASSVSGTSNYGYTF
.	.	TRBJ2-4	TRBV29-1	TGCAGCGTTGAGGGTTCGGACGGGCTAGCCAAAAACATTCAGTACTTC	CSVEGSDGLAKNIQYF
.	.	TRBJ1-1	TRBV14	TGTGCCAGCAGCCAAGATCCTTGGCAGGCCGGTGTCACTGAAGCTTTCTTT	CASSQDPWQAGVTEAFF
.	.	TRBJ2-7	TRBV11-2	TGTGCCAGCAGCCCCGGCGACGGCTACGAGCAGTACTTC	CASSPGDGYEQYF
.	.	TRBJ1-2	TRBV11-2	TGTGCCAGCAGCCGTTGGCAGGGTCCCTTTGGCTACACCTTC	CASSRWQGPFGYTF